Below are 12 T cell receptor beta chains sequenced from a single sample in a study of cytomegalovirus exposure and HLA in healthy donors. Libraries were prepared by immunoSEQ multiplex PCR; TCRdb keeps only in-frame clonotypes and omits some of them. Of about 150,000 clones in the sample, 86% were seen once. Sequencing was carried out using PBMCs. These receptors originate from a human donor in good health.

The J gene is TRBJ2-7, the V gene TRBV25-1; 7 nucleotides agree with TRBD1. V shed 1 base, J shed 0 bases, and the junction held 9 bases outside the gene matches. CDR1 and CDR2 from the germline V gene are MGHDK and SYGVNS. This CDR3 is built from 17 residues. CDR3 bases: TGTGCCAGCAGTGAATCACCTGGACAGGATTTCTCCTACGAGCAGTACTTC. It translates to CASSESPGQDFSYEQYF.

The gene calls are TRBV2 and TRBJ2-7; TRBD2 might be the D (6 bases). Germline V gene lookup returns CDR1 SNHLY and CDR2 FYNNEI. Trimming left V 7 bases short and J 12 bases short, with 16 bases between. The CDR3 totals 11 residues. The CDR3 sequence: CASTSTGLLYF. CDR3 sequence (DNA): TGTGCCAGCACCTCGACGGGACTGCTGTACTTC.

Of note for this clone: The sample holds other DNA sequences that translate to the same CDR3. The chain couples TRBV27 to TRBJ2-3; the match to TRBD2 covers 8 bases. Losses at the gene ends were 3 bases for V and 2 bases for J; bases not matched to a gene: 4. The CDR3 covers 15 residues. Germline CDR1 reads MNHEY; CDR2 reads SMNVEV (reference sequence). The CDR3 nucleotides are TGTGCCAGCAGTTTTCGGACTAGCTCCACAGATACGCAGTATTTT. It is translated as CASSFRTSSTDTQYF.

The CDR3 nucleotides read TGTGCCAGCTCACCTGGACAGGGATACCTCTACGAGCAGTACTTC. Residues: CASSPGQGYLYEQYF. This chain joins TRBV18 and TRBJ2-7; 8 nucleotides match TRBD1. J gave up 3 bases and V 3 bases, and 7 bases lay outside the gene matches. Per the germline V gene, CDR1 is KGHSH and CDR2 is LQKENI. This CDR3 comprises 15 residues. Based on the CDR3 plus reference TRBV18 and TRBJ2-7, the full variable domain is NAGVMQNPRHLVRRRGQEARLRCSPMKGHSHVYWYRQLPEEGLKFMVYLQKENIIDESGMPKERFSAEFPKEGPSILRIQQVVRGDSAAYFCASSPGQGYLYEQYFGPGTRLTVT.

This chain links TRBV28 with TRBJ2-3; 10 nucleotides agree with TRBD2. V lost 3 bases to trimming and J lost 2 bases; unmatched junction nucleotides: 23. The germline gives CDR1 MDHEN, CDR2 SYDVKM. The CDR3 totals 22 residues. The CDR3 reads CASSFSTGTSAGHPEDTDTQYF. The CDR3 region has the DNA TGTGCCAGCAGTTTTTCGACCGGGACTAGCGCTGGCCACCCCGAGGACACAGATACGCAGTATTTT.

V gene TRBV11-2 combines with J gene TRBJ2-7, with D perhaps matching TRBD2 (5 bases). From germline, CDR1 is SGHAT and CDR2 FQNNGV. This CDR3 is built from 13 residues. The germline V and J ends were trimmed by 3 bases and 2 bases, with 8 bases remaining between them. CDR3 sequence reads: CASSFPGAYEQYF. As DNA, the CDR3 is TGTGCCAGCAGCTTCCCCGGGGCCTACGAGCAGTACTTC.

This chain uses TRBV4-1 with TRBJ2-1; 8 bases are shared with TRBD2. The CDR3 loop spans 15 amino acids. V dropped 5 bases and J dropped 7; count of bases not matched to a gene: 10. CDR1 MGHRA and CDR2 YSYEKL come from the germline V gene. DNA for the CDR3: TGCGCCAGCAGCGCTCCCGGGACTAGATATAATGAGCAGTTCTTC. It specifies CASSAPGTRYNEQFF.

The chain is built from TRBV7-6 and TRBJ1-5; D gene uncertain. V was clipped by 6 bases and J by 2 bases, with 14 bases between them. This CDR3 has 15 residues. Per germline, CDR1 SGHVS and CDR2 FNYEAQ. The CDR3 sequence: CASSYGSRGNQPQHF. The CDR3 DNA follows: TGTGCCAGCAGTTACGGCAGCCGGGGCAATCAGCCCCAGCATTTT. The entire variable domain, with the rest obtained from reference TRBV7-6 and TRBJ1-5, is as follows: GAGVSQSPRYKVTKRGQDVALRCDPISGHVSLYWYRQALGQGPEFLTYFNYEAQQDKSGLPNDRFSAERPEGSISTLTIQRTEQRDSAMYRCASSYGSRGNQPQHFGDGTRLSIL.

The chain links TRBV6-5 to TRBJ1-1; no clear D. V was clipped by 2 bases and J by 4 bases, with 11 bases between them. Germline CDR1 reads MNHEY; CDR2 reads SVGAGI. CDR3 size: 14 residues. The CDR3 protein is CASSYGGLGTEAFF. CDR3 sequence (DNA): TGTGCCAGCAGTTACGGCGGATTGGGCACTGAAGCTTTCTTT.

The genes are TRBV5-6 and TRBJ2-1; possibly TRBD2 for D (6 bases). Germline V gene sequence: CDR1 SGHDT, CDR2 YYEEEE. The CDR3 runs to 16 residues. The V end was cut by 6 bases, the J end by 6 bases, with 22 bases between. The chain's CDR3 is CASTFRTGRSINEQFF. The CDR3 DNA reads TGTGCCAGCACCTTCCGGACGGGGAGGAGTATCAATGAGCAGTTCTTC.

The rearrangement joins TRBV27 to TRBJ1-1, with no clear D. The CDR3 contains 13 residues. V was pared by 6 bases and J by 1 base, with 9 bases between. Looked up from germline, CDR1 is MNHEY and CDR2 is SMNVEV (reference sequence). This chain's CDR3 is CASRWSGNTEAFF. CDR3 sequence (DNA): TGTGCCAGCAGATGGTCGGGGAACACTGAAGCTTTCTTT.

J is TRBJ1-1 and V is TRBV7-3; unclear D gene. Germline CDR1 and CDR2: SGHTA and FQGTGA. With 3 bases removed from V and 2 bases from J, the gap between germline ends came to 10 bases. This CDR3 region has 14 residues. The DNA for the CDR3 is TGTGCCAGCAGCTTTGGCTCCTCCAACACTGAAGCTTTCTTT. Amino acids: CASSFGSSNTEAFF.